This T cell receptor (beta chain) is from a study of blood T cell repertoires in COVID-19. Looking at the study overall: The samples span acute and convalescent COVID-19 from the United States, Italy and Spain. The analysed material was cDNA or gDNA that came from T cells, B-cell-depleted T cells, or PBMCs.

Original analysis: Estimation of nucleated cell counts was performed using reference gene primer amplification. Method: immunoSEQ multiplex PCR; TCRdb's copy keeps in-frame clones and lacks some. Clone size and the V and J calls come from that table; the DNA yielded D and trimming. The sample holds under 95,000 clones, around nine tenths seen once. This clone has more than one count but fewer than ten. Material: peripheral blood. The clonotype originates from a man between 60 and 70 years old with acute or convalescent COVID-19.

The CDR3: CASGRQTTNEKLFF. CDR3 DNA: TGTGCCAGCGGTCGACAGACAACTAATGAAAAACTGTTTTTT. This chain joins TRBV6-5 and TRBJ1-4; the D gene is possibly TRBD1 (5 bases). Per germline, CDR1 MNHEY and CDR2 SVGAGI. V lost 8 bases and J lost 0, with 10 bases in between. This CDR3 spans 14 amino acids.